This T cell receptor beta chain was sequenced in a study of shared clonotypes between healthy human individuals. Assay: immunoSEQ multiplex PCR; the TCRdb copy retains only in-frame clones and omits some. The sample holds some 2,000,000 clones; about 95% are singletons and the top ten take 0.9% to 1.4%. The CDR3 is 12 residues long. Trimming took off 3 bases at V and 6 bases at J, with 10 bases between the two ends. Germline assignment: CDR1 SGHTS and CDR2 YDEGEE. Study-level points and caveats: Blood alone was sampled, and tissue repertoires likely differ. An anticipated effect of sequencing depth on clonotype sharing among donors was recognized.

Notes on this clone: The antigen is unknown.

Cells designated naive CD8 were CD45RO-negative and were positively selected for CCR7, with terminally differentiated effector memory CD45RA+ cells excluded. The V and J genes are TRBV5-8 and TRBJ2-7, with D perhaps given as TRBD1 or TRBD2 (5 bases each). Sequences were obtained from naive CD8+ T cells sorted from blood. This clonotype was sampled from a man aged 18 to 29 in good health. CDR3 amino acids: CASSWDVPEQYF. CDR3 bases: TGTGCCAGCAGCTGGGACGTTCCCGAGCAGTACTTC.